This T cell receptor (beta chain) was obtained from a study of cytomegalovirus exposure and HLA in healthy donors. Overall study findings and caveats: High sensitivity and specificity were reportedly achieved when the classifier diagnosed cytomegalovirus status.

Researchers ran the PCR with 60 Vbeta and 13 Jbeta primers. Assay: immunoSEQ multiplex PCR; the TCRdb copy retains only in-frame clones and omits some. The table includes about 170,000 clones, roughly 85% detected once. A word on this clone: Its antigen is currently unknown.

Deletions cut 3 bases from V and 10 bases from J, with 7 bases between. The CDR3 runs 12 residues. The germline V gene has CDR1 MNHEY and CDR2 SMNVEV (reference sequence). The chain is built from TRBV27 and TRBJ1-6; D uncertain. The specimen was PBMCs. The receptor's source is a boy between 2 and 10 years old in good health and CMV-seronegative. CDR3 residues: CASSFLGSPLHF. CDR3 coding DNA: TGTGCCAGCAGTTTTCTGGGCTCACCCCTCCACTTT.